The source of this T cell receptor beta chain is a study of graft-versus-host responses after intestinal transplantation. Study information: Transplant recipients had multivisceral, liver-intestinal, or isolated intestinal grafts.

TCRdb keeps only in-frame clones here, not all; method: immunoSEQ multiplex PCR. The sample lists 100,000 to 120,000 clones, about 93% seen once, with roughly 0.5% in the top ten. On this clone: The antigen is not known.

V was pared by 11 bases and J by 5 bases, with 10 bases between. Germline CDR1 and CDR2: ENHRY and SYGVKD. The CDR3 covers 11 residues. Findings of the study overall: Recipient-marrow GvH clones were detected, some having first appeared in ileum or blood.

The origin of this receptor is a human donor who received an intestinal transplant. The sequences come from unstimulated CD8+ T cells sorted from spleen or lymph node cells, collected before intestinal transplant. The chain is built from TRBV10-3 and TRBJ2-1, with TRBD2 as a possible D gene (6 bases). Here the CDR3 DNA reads TGTGCCGTCGGGACTGACAATGAGCAGTTCTTC. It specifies CAVGTDNEQFF.